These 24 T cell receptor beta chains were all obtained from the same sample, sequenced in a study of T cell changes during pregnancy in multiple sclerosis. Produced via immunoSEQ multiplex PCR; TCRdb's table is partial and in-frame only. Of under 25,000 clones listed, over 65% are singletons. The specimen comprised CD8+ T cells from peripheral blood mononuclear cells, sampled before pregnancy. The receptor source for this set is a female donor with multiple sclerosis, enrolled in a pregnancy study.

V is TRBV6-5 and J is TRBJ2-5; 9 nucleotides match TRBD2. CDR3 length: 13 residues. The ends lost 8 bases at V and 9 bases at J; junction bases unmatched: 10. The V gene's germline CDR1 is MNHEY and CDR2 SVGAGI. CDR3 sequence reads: CASSASGDPAQYF. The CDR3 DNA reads TGTGCCAGCTCGGCTAGCGGGGATCCGGCCCAGTACTTC.

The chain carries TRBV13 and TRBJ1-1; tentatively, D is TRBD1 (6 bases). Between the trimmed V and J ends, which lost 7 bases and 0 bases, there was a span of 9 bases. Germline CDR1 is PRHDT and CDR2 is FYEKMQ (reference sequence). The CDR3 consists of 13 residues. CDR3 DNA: TGTGCCAGCATGGGGGCCATGAACACTGAAGCTTTCTTT. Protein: CASMGAMNTEAFF.

The CDR3 loop is CASSELADYTGELFF. CDR3 in DNA: TGTGCCAGCAGTGAACTAGCGGATTACACCGGGGAGCTGTTTTTT. J is TRBJ2-2 and V is TRBV6-1; TRBD2 aligns across 7 bases. The CDR3 extends over 15 amino acids. Germline-derived CDR1 and CDR2 are MNHNS and SASEGT. The J segment lost 3 bases and the V segment lost 2 bases, leaving 3 bases of the junction unmatched.

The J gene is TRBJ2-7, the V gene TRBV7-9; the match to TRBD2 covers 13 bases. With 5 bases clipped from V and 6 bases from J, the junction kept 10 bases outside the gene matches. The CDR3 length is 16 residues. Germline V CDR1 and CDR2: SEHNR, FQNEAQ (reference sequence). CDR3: CASSPGLAGSYGEQYF. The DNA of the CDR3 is TGTGCCAGCAGCCCGGGACTAGCGGGGTCCTACGGCGAGCAGTACTTC. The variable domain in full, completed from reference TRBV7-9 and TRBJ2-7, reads DTGVSQNPRHKITKRGQNVTFRCDPISEHNRLYWYRQTLGQGPEFLTYFQNEAQLEKSRLLSDRFSAERPKGSFSTLEIQRTEQGDSAMYLCASSPGLAGSYGEQYFGPGTRLTVT.

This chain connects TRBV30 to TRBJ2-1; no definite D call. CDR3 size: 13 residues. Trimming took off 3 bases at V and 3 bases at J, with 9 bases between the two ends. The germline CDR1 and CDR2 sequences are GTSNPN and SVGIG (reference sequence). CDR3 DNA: TGTGCCTGGAGCCTAGGTGGCTACAATGAGCAGTTCTTC. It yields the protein CAWSLGGYNEQFF.

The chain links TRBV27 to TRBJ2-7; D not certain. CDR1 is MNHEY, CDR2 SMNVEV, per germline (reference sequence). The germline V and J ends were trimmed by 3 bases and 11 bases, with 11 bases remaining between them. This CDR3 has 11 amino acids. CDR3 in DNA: TGTGCCAGCAGTTTTCACCGGGTGGAGTACTTC. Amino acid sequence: CASSFHRVEYF.

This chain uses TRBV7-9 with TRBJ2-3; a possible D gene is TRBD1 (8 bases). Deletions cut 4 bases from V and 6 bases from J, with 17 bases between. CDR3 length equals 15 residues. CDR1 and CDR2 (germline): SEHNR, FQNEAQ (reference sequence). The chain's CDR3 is CASSSPGQGGDTQYF. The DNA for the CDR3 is TGTGCCAGCAGCTCACCTGGACAGGGAGGGGATACGCAGTATTTT.

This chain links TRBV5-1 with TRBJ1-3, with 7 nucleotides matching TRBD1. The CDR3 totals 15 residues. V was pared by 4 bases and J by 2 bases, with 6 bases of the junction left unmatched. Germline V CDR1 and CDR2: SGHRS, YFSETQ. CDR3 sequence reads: CASSSGDSTGNTIYF. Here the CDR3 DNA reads TGCGCCAGCAGCAGTGGGGACAGCACTGGAAACACCATATATTTT.

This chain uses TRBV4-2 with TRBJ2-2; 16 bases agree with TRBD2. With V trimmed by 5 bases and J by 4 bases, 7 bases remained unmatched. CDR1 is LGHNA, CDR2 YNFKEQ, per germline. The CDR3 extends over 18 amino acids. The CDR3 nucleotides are TGTGCCAGCAGCGGACCGGGACTAGCGGGAGGGGGCACCGGGGAGCTGTTTTTT. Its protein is CASSGPGLAGGGTGELFF.

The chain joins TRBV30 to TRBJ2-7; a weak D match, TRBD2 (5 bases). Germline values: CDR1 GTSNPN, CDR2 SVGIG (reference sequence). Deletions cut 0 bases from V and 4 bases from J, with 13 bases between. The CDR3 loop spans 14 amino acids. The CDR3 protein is CAWSVKISGYEQYF. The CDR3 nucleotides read TGTGCCTGGAGTGTAAAAATATCGGGATACGAGCAGTACTTC. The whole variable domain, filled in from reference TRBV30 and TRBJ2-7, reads SQTIHQWPATLVQPVGSPLSLECTVEGTSNPNLYWYRQAAGRGLQLLFYSVGIGQISSEVPQNLSASRPQDRQFILSSKKLLLSDSGFYLCAWSVKISGYEQYFGPGTRLTVT.

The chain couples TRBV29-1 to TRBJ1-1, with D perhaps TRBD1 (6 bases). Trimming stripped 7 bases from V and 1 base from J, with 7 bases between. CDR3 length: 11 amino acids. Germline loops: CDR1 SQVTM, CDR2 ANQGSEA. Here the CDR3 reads CSGTANTEAFF. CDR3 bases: TGCAGCGGGACAGCGAACACTGAAGCTTTCTTT.

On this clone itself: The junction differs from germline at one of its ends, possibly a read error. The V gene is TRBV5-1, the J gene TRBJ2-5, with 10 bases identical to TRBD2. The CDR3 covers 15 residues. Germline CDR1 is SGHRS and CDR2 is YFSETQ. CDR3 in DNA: TGCGCCAGCAGCCCCGGGACTAGCGTGGGAGAGGCCCAGTACTTC. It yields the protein CASSPGTSVGEAQYF.

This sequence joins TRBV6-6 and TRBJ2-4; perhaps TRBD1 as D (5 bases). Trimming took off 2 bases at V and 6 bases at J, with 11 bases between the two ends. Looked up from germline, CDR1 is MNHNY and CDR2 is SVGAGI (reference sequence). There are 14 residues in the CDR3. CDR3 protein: CASSYTQDSNIQYF. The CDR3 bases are TGTGCCAGCAGTTACACACAGGATTCAAACATTCAGTACTTC.

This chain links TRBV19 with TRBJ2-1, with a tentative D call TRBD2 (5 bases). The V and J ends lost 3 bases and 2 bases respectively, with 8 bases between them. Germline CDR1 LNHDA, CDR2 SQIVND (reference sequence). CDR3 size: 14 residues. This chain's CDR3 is CASSIGGTYNEQFF. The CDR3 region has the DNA TGTGCCAGTAGTATTGGAGGCACCTACAATGAGCAGTTCTTC.

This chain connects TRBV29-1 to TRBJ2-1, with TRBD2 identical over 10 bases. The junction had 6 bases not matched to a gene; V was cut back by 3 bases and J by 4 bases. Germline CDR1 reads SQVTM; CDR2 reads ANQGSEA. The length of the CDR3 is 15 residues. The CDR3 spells CSVEALAGWYNEQFF. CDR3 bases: TGCAGCGTTGAGGCACTAGCGGGATGGTACAATGAGCAGTTCTTC.

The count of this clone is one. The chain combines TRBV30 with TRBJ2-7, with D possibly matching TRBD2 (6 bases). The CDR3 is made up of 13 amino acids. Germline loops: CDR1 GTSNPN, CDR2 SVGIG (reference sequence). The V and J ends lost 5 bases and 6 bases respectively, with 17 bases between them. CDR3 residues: CAWAGPYKGEQYF. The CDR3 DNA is TGTGCCTGGGCGGGACCCTACAAGGGCGAGCAGTACTTC.

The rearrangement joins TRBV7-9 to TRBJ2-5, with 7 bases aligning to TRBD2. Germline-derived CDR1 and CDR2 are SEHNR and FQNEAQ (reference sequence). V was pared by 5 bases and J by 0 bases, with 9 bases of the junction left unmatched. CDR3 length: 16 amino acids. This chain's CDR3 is CASSEGGLADQETQYF. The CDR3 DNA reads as TGTGCCAGCAGCGAAGGAGGCCTAGCGGACCAAGAGACCCAGTACTTC.

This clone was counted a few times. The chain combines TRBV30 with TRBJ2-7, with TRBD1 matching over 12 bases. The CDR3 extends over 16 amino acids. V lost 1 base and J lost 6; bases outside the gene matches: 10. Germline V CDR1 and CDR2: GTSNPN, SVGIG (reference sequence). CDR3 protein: CAWSEIPGQGASEQYF. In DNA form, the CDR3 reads TGTGCCTGGAGTGAAATACCGGGACAGGGGGCCAGCGAGCAGTACTTC.

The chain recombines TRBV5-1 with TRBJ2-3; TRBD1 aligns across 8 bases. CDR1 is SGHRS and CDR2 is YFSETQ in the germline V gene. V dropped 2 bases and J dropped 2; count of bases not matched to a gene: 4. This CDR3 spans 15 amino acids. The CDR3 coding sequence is TGCGCCAGCAGCTTTAGGACAGGGATCACAGATACGCAGTATTTT. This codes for CASSFRTGITDTQYF.

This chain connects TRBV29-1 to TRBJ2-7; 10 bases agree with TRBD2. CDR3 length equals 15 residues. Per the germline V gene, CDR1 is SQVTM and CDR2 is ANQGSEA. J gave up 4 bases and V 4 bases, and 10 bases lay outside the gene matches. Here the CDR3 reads CSVAPGLALSYEQYF. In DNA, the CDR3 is TGCAGCGTTGCGCCGGGACTAGCGTTATCTTACGAGCAGTACTTC.

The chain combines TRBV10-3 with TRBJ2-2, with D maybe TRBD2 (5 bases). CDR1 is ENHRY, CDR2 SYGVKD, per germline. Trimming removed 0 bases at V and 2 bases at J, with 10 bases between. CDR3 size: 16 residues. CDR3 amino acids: CAISESRAANTGELFF. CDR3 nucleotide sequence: TGTGCCATCAGTGAGTCGAGGGCAGCCAACACCGGGGAGCTGTTTTTT.

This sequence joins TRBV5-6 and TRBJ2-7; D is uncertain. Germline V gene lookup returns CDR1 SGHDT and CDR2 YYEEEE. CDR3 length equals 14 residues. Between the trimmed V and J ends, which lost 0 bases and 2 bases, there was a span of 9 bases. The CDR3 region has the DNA TGTGCCAGCAGCTTGGCAGGTACCGCCTACGAGCAGTACTTC. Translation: CASSLAGTAYEQYF.

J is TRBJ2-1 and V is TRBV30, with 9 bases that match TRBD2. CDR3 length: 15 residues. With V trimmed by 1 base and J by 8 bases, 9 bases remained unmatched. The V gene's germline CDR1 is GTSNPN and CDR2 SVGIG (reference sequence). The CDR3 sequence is CAWSATSGPLDEQFF. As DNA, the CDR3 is TGTGCCTGGAGTGCGACTAGCGGTCCATTAGATGAGCAGTTCTTC.

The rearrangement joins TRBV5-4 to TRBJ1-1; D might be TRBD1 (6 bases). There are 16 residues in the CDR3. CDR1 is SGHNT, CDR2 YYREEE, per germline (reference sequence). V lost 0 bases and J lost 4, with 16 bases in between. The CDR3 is CASSLASGGRFTEAFF. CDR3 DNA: TGTGCCAGCAGCTTGGCCTCCGGGGGGCGATTCACTGAAGCTTTCTTT.